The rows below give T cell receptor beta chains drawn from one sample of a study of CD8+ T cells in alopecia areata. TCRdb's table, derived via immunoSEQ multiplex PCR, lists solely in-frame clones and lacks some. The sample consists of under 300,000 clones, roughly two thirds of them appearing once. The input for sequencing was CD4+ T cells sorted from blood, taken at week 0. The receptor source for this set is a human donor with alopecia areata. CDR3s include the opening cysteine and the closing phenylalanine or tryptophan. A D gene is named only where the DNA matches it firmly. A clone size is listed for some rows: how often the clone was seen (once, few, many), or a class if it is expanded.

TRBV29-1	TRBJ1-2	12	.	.	CSVWGRSPGYTF	TGCAGCGTGTGGGGGCGCTCACCTGGCTACACCTTC
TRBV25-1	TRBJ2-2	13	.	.	CASSALIAGELFF	TGTGCCAGCAGTGCTCTAATCGCCGGGGAGCTGTTTTTT
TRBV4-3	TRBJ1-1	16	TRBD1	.	CASSHRPSGQGTEAFF	TGCGCCAGCAGCCACCGACCCTCGGGACAGGGGACTGAAGCTTTCTTT
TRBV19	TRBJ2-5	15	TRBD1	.	CASSSPDRGGETQYF	TGTGCCAGTAGTAGTCCGGACAGGGGCGGTGAGACCCAGTACTTC
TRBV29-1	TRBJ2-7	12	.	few	CSVIRGTYEQYF	TGCAGCGTCATCAGGGGTACCTACGAGCAGTACTTC
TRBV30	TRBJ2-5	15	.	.	CAWRDKLQRQETQYF	TGTGCCTGGAGGGATAAACTCCAGCGTCAAGAGACCCAGTACTTC
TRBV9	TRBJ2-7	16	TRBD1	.	CASSPHPGQGTYEQYF	TGTGCCAGCAGCCCTCATCCGGGACAGGGGACCTACGAGCAGTACTTC
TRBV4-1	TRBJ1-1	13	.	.	CASSQVGGTEAFF	TGCGCCAGCAGCCAAGTCGGGGGCACTGAAGCTTTCTTT
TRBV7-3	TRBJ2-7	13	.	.	CASSPGTSYEQYF	TGTGCCAGCAGCCCAGGGACATCCTACGAGCAGTACTTC
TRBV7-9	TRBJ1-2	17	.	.	CASSTRDEEYVNYGYTF	TGTGCCAGCAGCACCCGGGACGAAGAGTACGTTAACTATGGCTACACCTTC
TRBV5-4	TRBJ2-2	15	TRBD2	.	CASSPRGEFAGELFF	TGTGCCAGCAGCCCCCGGGGGGAGTTCGCCGGGGAGCTGTTTTTT
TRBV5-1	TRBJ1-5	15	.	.	CASSLGRGSNQPQHF	TGCGCCAGCAGCTTGGGACGGGGCAGCAATCAGCCCCAGCATTTT
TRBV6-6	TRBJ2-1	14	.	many	CASNGGRSYNEQFF	TGTGCCAGCAACGGGGGACGCTCCTACAATGAGCAGTTCTTC
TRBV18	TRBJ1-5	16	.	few	CASSPRVAGSGQPQHF	TGTGCCAGCTCACCACGTGTAGCCGGATCAGGGCAGCCCCAGCATTTT
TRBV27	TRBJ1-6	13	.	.	CASSIGGGSPLHF	TGTGCCAGCAGCATCGGGGGTGGGTCACCCCTCCACTTT
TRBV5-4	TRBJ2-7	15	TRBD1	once	CASGPGTGDAYEQYF	TGTGCCAGCGGCCCCGGGACAGGCGATGCCTACGAGCAGTACTTC
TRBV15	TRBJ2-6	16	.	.	CATSRPDRSGANVLTF	TGTGCCACCAGCAGACCGGACCGTTCTGGGGCCAACGTCCTGACTTTC
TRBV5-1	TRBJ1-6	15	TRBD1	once	CASSTGQGASSPLHF	TGCGCCAGCAGCACTGGACAGGGGGCAAGTTCACCCCTCCACTTT
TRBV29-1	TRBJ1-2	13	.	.	CSVGLTARYGYTF	TGCAGCGTTGGGCTAACAGCGAGATATGGCTACACCTTC
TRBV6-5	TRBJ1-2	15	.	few	CASSYSRGTNYGYTF	TGTGCCAGCAGTTACTCGAGAGGGACTAACTATGGCTACACCTTC
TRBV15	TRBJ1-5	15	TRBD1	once	CATSRRTGSNQPQHF	TGTGCCACCAGCAGGAGGACAGGGTCGAATCAGCCCCAGCATTTT
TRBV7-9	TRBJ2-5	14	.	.	CASSYTGIEETQYF	TGTGCCAGCAGCTACACAGGGATTGAAGAGACCCAGTACTTC
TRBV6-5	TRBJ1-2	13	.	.	CASSLGTGYGYTF	TGTGCCAGCAGCCTAGGGACCGGCTATGGCTACACCTTC
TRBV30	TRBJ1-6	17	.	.	CAWSVRSGRGINSPLHF	TGTGCCTGGAGTGTACGTTCGGGCAGGGGAATTAATTCACCCCTCCACTTT
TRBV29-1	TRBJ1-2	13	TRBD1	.	CSVEPGTGYGYTF	TGCAGCGTTGAGCCCGGGACAGGGTATGGCTACACCTTC
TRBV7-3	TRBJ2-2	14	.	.	CASSLVGATGELFF	TGTGCCAGCAGCTTAGTAGGGGCGACCGGGGAGCTGTTTTTT
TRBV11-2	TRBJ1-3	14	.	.	CASSPSRSGNTIYF	TGTGCCAGCAGCCCAAGTCGCTCTGGAAACACCATATATTTT
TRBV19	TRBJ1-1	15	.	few	CASSTTGSLNTEAFF	TGTGCCAGTAGTACAACCGGCAGCTTGAACACTGAAGCTTTCTTT
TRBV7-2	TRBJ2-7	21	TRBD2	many	CASSLAWFRTSGLKFSYEQYF	TGTGCCAGCAGCTTAGCGTGGTTTCGGACTAGCGGTTTAAAATTCTCCTACGAGCAGTACTTC
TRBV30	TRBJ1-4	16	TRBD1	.	CAWSSRDRGMHEKLFF	TGTGCCTGGAGTTCCCGGGACAGGGGGATGCATGAAAAACTGTTTTTT
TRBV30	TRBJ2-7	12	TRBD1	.	CKARAGGNEQYF	TGTAAGGCCCGGGCAGGGGGTAACGAGCAGTACTTC